Detailed here is one TCR beta chain. No cognate antigen has been identified for it. No much larger clone exists at a distance of one base, and base qualities are not known. The record originates from a study of PD-1 blockade in classical Hodgkin lymphoma (dated by TCRdb to about 2020). Describing the broader study: A peripheral blood immune signature of response to PD-1 blockade in classical Hodgkin lymphoma was defined using TCR beta sequencing and CyTOF. The study at large found these results: The study was restricted to a single clinical trial cohort, and the causes of repertoire differences, possibly disease activity or prior therapy, were left undefined. Baseline TCR diversity was reported as lower in newly diagnosed patients than in healthy donors, and lower still in relapsed/refractory patients.

The time point label of this sample denotes: newly diagnosed, previously untreated cHL patient sample. Magnetic negative selection with a Miltenyi CD4+ T cell isolation kit was used to purify CD4+ T cells from thawed PBMCs. As a comparison group for the relapsed/refractory trial patients, PBMCs from patients with newly diagnosed, previously untreated classical Hodgkin lymphoma were sequenced. After peripheral blood was drawn into 8 mL Vacutainer Cell Preparation Tubes, PBMCs were isolated by centrifugation and then cryopreserved. Purified CD4+ and CD8+ fractions were prepared only for cases with an additional available PBMC sample. Magnetically labelled cells were removed on LS columns in a quadroMACS separator, and the flow-through was collected as the purified fraction. Its CDR3 holds 18 amino acids, cysteine through phenylalanine. The CDR3 DNA has 54 bases and is translated from base 1. According to the germline V gene, CDR1 reads WSHSY and CDR2 reads SAAADI. Relative to germline, V is missing 0 bases and J is missing 6 bases, with 15 bases of the junction outside any gene match.

The Qiagen DNeasy kit was used to extract genomic DNA both from unsorted PBMCs and from the negatively selected CD4+ and CD8+ fractions. Using primers that anneal to V and J segments, immunoSEQ multiplex PCR amplified the TCR beta CDR3 regions. A synthetic immune receptor repertoire was used to minimize amplification bias, and any remaining bias was removed computationally after sequencing. As for how the authors treated the data: Repertoire diversity was quantified as the Shannon entropy index using custom Python scripts. The unsorted, CD4+ and CD8+ repertoires were each analyzed separately, with the exception of combined analyses, where CD4+ and CD8+ sequences were merged in silico. What TCRdb holds here is the immuneACCESS table cut down to in-frame rearrangements. Part of the clones is not present; checked against another copy, under half of the missing clones reflect an unresolved V gene, and the others are unexplained. Clone size and V and J calls were adopted from that table, with D and trimming inferred from the DNA. Present in this sample are some 35,000 clones, more than 85% of which were seen just once. The ten largest clones add up to approximately 0.22% of the sample.

The sequenced sample consisted of CD4+ T cells from blood. The rearranged chain carries TRBV10-2 and TRBJ2-3, and TRBD1 aligns with 7 junction nucleotides. The sequence was collected from a human donor with classical Hodgkin lymphoma. Here the CDR3 is given as CASSESLTRQGGSDTQYF. Read as DNA, the sequence is TGCGCCAGCAGTGAGTCCCTTACCAGACAGGGCGGATCGGATACGCAGTATTTT.